This TCR beta chain was obtained from a study of graft-versus-host responses after intestinal transplantation. The ends lost 0 bases at V and 6 bases at J; junction bases unmatched: 6. This CDR3 comprises 15 residues. Germline V CDR1 and CDR2: MGHRA, YSYEKL. Libraries were prepared by immunoSEQ multiplex PCR; TCRdb keeps only in-frame clonotypes and omits some of them. Of around 35,000 clones detected, roughly 90% appear once; the ten largest clones hold 15% to 20%. Graft tissue was processed to release intraepithelial and lamina propria lymphocytes. The clonotype originates from a human patient who received an intestinal transplant, so some T cells may come from the graft donor. The specimen comprised ileum tissue, sampled almost 210 days after intestinal transplant. The chain recombines TRBV4-1 with TRBJ2-7; 9 bases align to TRBD2. CDR3 bases: TGCGCCAGCAGCCAAGAAGTAGCGGGAGTTGGCGAGCAGTACTTC. It translates to CASSQEVAGVGEQYF.